This paragraph covers one TCR beta chain sequence. Its antigen is not known. The sample originates from a study of OX40 agonist ivuxolimab in advanced cancers. Across the whole study: At 82.7% male, the cohort had a mean age of 60 years, ranging from roughly 20 to 90.

General study points: Among patients with partial responses at 0.1-3.0 mg/kg, clonal expansion was among the lowest.

Germline-derived CDR1 and CDR2 are MNHEY and SMNVEV (reference sequence). Between the trimmed V and J ends, which lost 10 bases and 0 bases, there was a span of 18 bases. This CDR3 is 15 amino acids long. Sequencing was performed with immunoSEQ multiplex PCR; in TCRdb, only in-frame clones are kept and a portion is missing. The sample lists 20,000 or so clones; 82% were seen once. The sample consisted of CD4+ or CD8+ T cells sorted from blood, taken in a trial of the OX40 agonist ivuxolimab. The rearrangement uses TRBV27 and TRBJ1-1; D is undetermined. This sequence originates from an adult with an advanced solid tumor such as melanoma, head and neck, liver or kidney cancer. This chain's CDR3 is CATWRAASLNTEAFF. CDR3 sequence (DNA): TGTGCCACATGGCGCGCGGCCTCTTTGAACACTGAAGCTTTCTTT.